A selection of T cell receptor beta chains follows, all from one sample in a study of cytomegalovirus exposure and HLA in healthy donors. Sequencing was performed with immunoSEQ multiplex PCR; in TCRdb, only in-frame clones are kept and a portion is missing. Among over 150,000 clones listed, around 78% were seen once. The sequenced material came from PBMCs. Every receptor here comes from a woman aged 45 to 65 in good health and CMV-seropositive. CDR3s include the opening cysteine and the closing phenylalanine or tryptophan. The D gene is left open where the match is weak. Clone sizes are given selectively: once, few, many, or a class where the clone is expanded.

V gene	clone size	D gene	J gene	CDR3 protein	CDR3 DNA
TRBV7-2	.	.	TRBJ2-7	CASSARPPYEQYF	TGTGCCAGCAGCGCTAGGCCCCCCTACGAGCAGTACTTC
TRBV6-6	.	TRBD1	TRBJ2-7	CASSLTGGYEQHF	TGTGCCAGCAGTTTAACAGGGGGCTACGAGCAGCACTTC
TRBV19	.	.	TRBJ1-4	CASSLEEKLFF	TGTGCCAGTAGTCTTGAGGAAAAACTGTTTTTT
TRBV4-3	.	.	TRBJ1-5	CASSQDSQGNQPQHF	TGCGCCAGCAGCCAAGATTCCCAGGGCAATCAGCCCCAGCATTTT
TRBV5-4	.	.	TRBJ1-2	CASSQLQNYGYTF	TGTGCCAGCAGCCAGTTACAGAACTATGGCTACACCTTC
TRBV5-1	.	TRBD2	TRBJ2-2	CASSLGGTSLNTGELFF	TGCGCCAGCAGCTTGGGAGGGACTAGCCTGAACACCGGGGAGCTGTTTTTT
TRBV7-7	.	TRBD1	TRBJ2-5	CASSSGQEGETQYF	TGTGCTAGCAGCTCGGGACAGGAGGGAGAGACCCAGTACTTC
TRBV28	.	TRBD1	TRBJ1-1	CASSFSGQGNTEAFF	TGTGCCAGCAGTTTTAGCGGACAGGGTAACACTGAAGCTTTCTTT
TRBV18	.	.	TRBJ1-2	CASSPGGNYGYTF	TGTGCCAGCTCACCGGGAGGTAACTATGGCTACACCTTC
TRBV16	.	TRBD2	TRBJ2-7	CASSQSWEGGRYEQYF	TGTGCCAGCAGCCAATCCTGGGAGGGTGGTCGCTACGAGCAGTACTTC
TRBV7-6	few	.	TRBJ2-3	CASTEGGSALGTDTQYF	TGTGCCAGCACCGAAGGAGGGAGCGCCCTGGGTACAGATACGCAGTATTTT
TRBV6-5	.	.	TRBJ1-4	CASSYSVGQINEKLFF	TGTGCCAGCAGTTACTCTGTCGGTCAAATTAATGAAAAACTGTTTTTT
TRBV7-9	.	.	TRBJ2-5	CASSPTLAARQYF	TGTGCCAGCAGCCCTACCCTGGCAGCGAGGCAGTACTTC
TRBV7-2	few	.	TRBJ2-3	CASSSGFWGDTQYF	TGTGCCAGCAGCTCGGGGTTTTGGGGAGATACGCAGTATTTT
TRBV7-2	.	TRBD2	TRBJ2-7	CASSSRTSGNSYEQYF	TGTGCCAGCAGCTCCCGGACTAGCGGGAACTCCTACGAGCAGTACTTC
TRBV13	.	.	TRBJ1-1	CASSPQGHLNTEAFF	TGTGCCAGCAGCCCCCAAGGACATCTGAACACTGAAGCTTTCTTT
TRBV6-5	few	TRBD1	TRBJ1-1	CASTRRGQGYTEAFF	TGTGCCAGCACAAGGAGGGGACAGGGGTACACTGAAGCTTTCTTT
TRBV5-8	.	TRBD1	TRBJ2-7	CASSETGDRYEQYF	TGTGCCAGCAGCGAGACAGGGGACAGGTACGAGCAGTACTTC
TRBV19	.	TRBD1	TRBJ1-1	CASSPGTGGYTEAFF	TGTGCCAGTTCCCCCGGGACAGGGGGGTACACTGAAGCTTTCTTT
TRBV11-3	.	TRBD1	TRBJ1-1	CASSLWDRNITEAFF	TGTGCCAGCAGCTTATGGGACAGGAATATAACTGAAGCTTTCTTT
TRBV29-1	.	.	TRBJ2-3	CSSGQLGDTQYF	TGCAGCTCAGGACAGCTAGGGGATACGCAGTATTTT
TRBV7-2	.	.	TRBJ1-1	CASSPSWGDTEAFF	TGTGCCAGCAGCCCAAGTTGGGGGGACACTGAAGCTTTCTTT
TRBV9	.	.	TRBJ1-1	CASSVGAGPNTEAFF	TGTGCCAGCAGCGTAGGGGCAGGGCCGAACACTGAAGCTTTCTTT
TRBV7-9	few	.	TRBJ1-6	CASSLGGFRESPLHF	TGTGCCAGCAGCTTAGGAGGGTTCCGAGAATCACCCCTCCACTTT
TRBV4-3	few	.	TRBJ2-6	CASSQAPSGANVLTF	TGCGCCAGCAGCCAAGCTCCCTCTGGGGCCAACGTCCTGACTTTC
TRBV7-2	.	TRBD1	TRBJ1-5	CASSSTGDKPQHF	TGTGCCAGCAGTTCCACAGGGGATAAGCCCCAGCATTTT